This TCR beta chain was identified in a study of blood T cell repertoires in COVID-19. Study information: The United States, Italy and Spain provided the acute and convalescent COVID-19 samples. In each case, the material was cDNA or gDNA derived from T cells, B-cell-depleted T cells, or PBMCs.

Using immunoSEQ multiplex PCR, the repertoire was profiled, and TCRdb retains in-frame clones only, with some absent. Here the sample spans about 64,000 clones, around 86% being singletons. The CDR3 loop spans 17 amino acids. Germline V CDR1 and CDR2: SNHLY, FYNNEI. Trimming cost V 1 base and J 7 bases; bases outside gene matches: 11. The J gene is TRBJ2-1, the V gene TRBV2; the match to TRBD2 covers 9 bases. The source of this sequence is a man in his fifties or sixties with active COVID-19. Material for sequencing was peripheral blood. The CDR3: CASSEVGRASGMNEQFF. CDR3 bases: TGTGCCAGCAGTGAAGTTGGCCGGGCTAGCGGGATGAATGAGCAGTTCTTC. The whole variable domain, filled in from reference TRBV2 and TRBJ2-1, reads EPEVTQTPSHQVTQMGQEVILRCVPISNHLYFYWYRQILGQKVEFLVSFYNNEISEKSEIFDDQFSVERPDGSNFTLKIRSTKLEDSAMYFCASSEVGRASGMNEQFFGPGTRLTVL.